The following is a TCR beta chain sequence with its context. Its antigen is undetermined. Here immunoSEQ multiplex PCR was the method, and the copy in TCRdb shows in-frame clones only, minus some. The sample includes around 50,000 clones, roughly three fifths seen only once; the top ten take roughly 22%. The data were taken from a study of cytotoxic CD8 clonotypes in ibrutinib-treated CLL. Study-level background: Complete response was seen in 2 patients and partial in some 25; some 12 progressed and roughly 14 stayed remitted after a median about six years.

General study results and limits: Progressing patients had sampling times that differed from those of sustained-remission patients.

The length of the CDR3 is 14 residues. The germline V gene encodes CDR1 MNHEY and CDR2 SVGAGI. V was clipped by 0 bases and J by 7 bases; unmatched bases: 2. The source material was PBMCs, sampled after 24 months of ibrutinib treatment. This TCR was recovered from a human donor with chronic lymphocytic leukemia. The chain carries TRBV6-5 and TRBJ2-2, with TRBD1 matching over 7 bases. CDR3 in amino acids: CASSYSRQGGELFF. The CDR3 coding sequence is TGTGCCAGCAGTTACTCGCGACAGGGCGGGGAGCTGTTTTTT.